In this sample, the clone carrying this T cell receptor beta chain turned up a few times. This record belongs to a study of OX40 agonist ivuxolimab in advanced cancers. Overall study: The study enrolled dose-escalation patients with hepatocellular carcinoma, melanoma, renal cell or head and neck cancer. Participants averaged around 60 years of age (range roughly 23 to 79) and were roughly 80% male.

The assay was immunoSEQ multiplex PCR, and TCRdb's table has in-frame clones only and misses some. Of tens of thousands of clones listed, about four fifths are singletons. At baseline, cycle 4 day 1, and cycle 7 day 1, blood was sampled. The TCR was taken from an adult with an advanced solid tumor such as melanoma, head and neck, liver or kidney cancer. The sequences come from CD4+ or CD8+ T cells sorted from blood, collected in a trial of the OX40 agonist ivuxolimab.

The CDR3: CASSLAQGAGSSPLHF. CDR3 in DNA: TGCGCCAGCAGCTTGGCCCAAGGGGCAGGGAGTTCACCCCTCCACTTT. J is TRBJ1-6 and V is TRBV5-1; a possible D gene is TRBD1 (5 bases). This CDR3 has 16 amino acids. Trimming stripped 0 bases from V and 9 bases from J, with 16 bases between. The germline V gene has CDR1 SGHRS and CDR2 YFSETQ.